The 18 T cell receptor beta chains below were found in one sample sequenced in a study of T cell responses to AZD1222 COVID-19 vaccine. Some clones are missing from TCRdb's copy, which holds only in-frame ones; the method was immunoSEQ multiplex PCR. The repertoire holds roughly 170,000 clones, with about 90% as singletons. Sequencing used peripheral blood, obtained on day 0 of AZD1222 vaccination. These receptors originate from an adult in good health.

The chain joins TRBV28 to TRBJ2-1; no clear D gene. Germline values: CDR1 MDHEN, CDR2 SYDVKM. Trimming stripped 7 bases from V and 0 bases from J, with 13 bases between. The CDR3 has 15 residues. The CDR3 DNA reads TGTGCCAGCAATTCCCAACCCAGCTCCTACAATGAGCAGTTCTTC. It specifies CASNSQPSSYNEQFF. Full variable domain (outside the CDR3, taken from reference TRBV28 and TRBJ2-1): DVKVTQSSRYLVKRTGEKVFLECVQDMDHENMFWYRQDPGLGLRLIYFSYDVKMKEKGDIPEGYSVSREKKERFSLILESASTNQTSMYLCASNSQPSSYNEQFFGPGTRLTVL.

The sample holds one count of this clone. The V call is TRBV20-1, the J call TRBJ2-1; D call uncertain. V shed 3 bases and J shed 5 bases, with 14 bases lying between them. CDR3 length: 14 amino acids. CDR1 and CDR2 (germline): DFQATT, SNEGSKA (reference sequence). CDR3 region: CSASRLVNHNEQFF. CDR3 bases: TGCAGTGCTAGTCGGCTAGTAAACCACAATGAGCAGTTCTTC.

The chain is built from TRBV25-1 and TRBJ2-1; 7 bases are a match to TRBD2. The CDR3 is 14 amino acids. CDR1 MGHDK and CDR2 SYGVNS come from the germline V gene. Germline trimming cut 6 bases from V and 6 bases from J; bases unmatched to any gene: 8. CDR3 loop: CASSIAGGLNEQFF. The CDR3 DNA sequence: TGTGCCAGCAGCATAGCGGGCGGACTCAATGAGCAGTTCTTC.

The chain carries TRBV4-3 and TRBJ1-2; D possibly corresponds to TRBD1 (5 bases). Germline-derived CDR1 and CDR2 are LGHNA and YSLEER. Deletions cut 0 bases from V and 3 bases from J, with 11 bases between. The length of the CDR3 is 15 residues. The CDR3 loop reads CASSQEVGLYYGYTF. The CDR3 DNA sequence: TGCGCCAGCAGCCAAGAAGTGGGGCTGTACTATGGCTACACCTTC.

The CDR3 is CASSGQGPRPQHF. The CDR3 nucleotides read TGTGCCAGCAGCGGACAGGGGCCGAGGCCCCAGCATTTT. The rearrangement joins TRBV6-5 to TRBJ1-5; 9 positions agree with TRBD1. Losses at the gene ends were 6 bases for V and 9 bases for J; bases not matched to a gene: 6. The CDR3 sequence is 13 residues long. Germline V CDR1 and CDR2: MNHEY, SVGAGI.

The chain links TRBV7-9 to TRBJ1-1; no definite D call. This CDR3 has 12 residues. From germline, CDR1 is SEHNR and CDR2 FQNEAQ (reference sequence). Trimming pared 2 bases from V and 3 bases from J, leaving 4 bases between. CDR3 sequence: CASSLSDTEAFF. The CDR3, as DNA: TGTGCCAGCAGCTTAAGCGACACTGAAGCTTTCTTT.

The count of this clone is one. V gene TRBV12-3 or TRBV12-4 combines with J gene TRBJ1-3; D gene ambiguous. CDR3 length equals 12 residues. The V end was cut by 3 bases, the J end by 4 bases, with 4 bases between. CDR3 in DNA: TGTGCCAGCAGTTTCGGGGGAAACACCATATATTTT. Protein product: CASSFGGNTIYF.

The chain couples TRBV5-1 to TRBJ2-2; D gene unclear. The CDR3 runs to 15 residues. In germline, CDR1 is SGHRS, CDR2 YFSETQ. Trimming took 0 bases from V and 4 from J, leaving 10 bases between them. This CDR3 reads CASSLDGKTTGELFF. DNA for the CDR3: TGCGCCAGCAGCTTGGATGGGAAGACCACCGGGGAGCTGTTTTTT.

The chain couples TRBV9 to TRBJ2-3, with 9 positions matching TRBD2. The germline V gene has CDR1 SGDLS and CDR2 YYNGEE. CDR3 size: 17 residues. With 3 bases clipped from V and 2 bases from J, the junction kept 10 bases outside the gene matches. CDR3 sequence (DNA): TGTGCCAGCAGCGCAATGCTAGCGGGGTTAACCACAGATACGCAGTATTTT. It translates to CASSAMLAGLTTDTQYF.

Details on this clone: A junction boundary mismatches the germline segment, possibly from a read error. The J gene is TRBJ2-1, the V gene TRBV7-7; 10 bases are shared with TRBD1. Germline loops: CDR1 SSHAT, CDR2 FNYEAQ (reference sequence). CDR3 length: 15 amino acids. The chain's CDR3 is CASSFGQGGYNEQFF. Here the CDR3 DNA reads TGTGCTAGCAGCTTCGGACAGGGGGGTTACAATGAGCAGTTCTTC.

The V call is TRBV30, the J call TRBJ1-2, with 8 bases matching TRBD1. The CDR3 loop spans 12 amino acids. Germline-derived CDR1 and CDR2 are GTSNPN and SVGIG (reference sequence). The V segment lost 4 bases and the J segment 7 bases; nucleotides outside the gene matches: 5. The CDR3 here is CAWTGGLGGYTF. For the CDR3, the DNA is TGTGCCTGGACAGGGGGCTTGGGTGGCTACACCTTC.

The rearrangement joins TRBV10-3 to TRBJ1-6; D possibly corresponds to TRBD1 (6 bases). Trimming took 6 bases from V and 5 from J, leaving 14 bases between them. CDR1 and CDR2 (germline): ENHRY, SYGVKD. The CDR3 covers 15 residues. CDR3 DNA sequence: TGTGCCATCAGACGCCGGGACACCGATAATTCACCCCTCCACTTT. Protein sequence: CAIRRRDTDNSPLHF.

This rearrangement joins TRBV9 to TRBJ2-1; D might be TRBD2 (6 bases). The CDR3 is 15 amino acids. The V end lost 0 bases, the J end lost 4 bases, and 11 bases lay between the germline ends. CDR1 and CDR2 from the germline V gene are SGDLS and YYNGEE. The CDR3 loop is CASSVDSGYYNEQFF. As DNA, the CDR3 is TGTGCCAGCAGCGTAGATAGCGGATATTACAATGAGCAGTTCTTC.

Only one count was recorded for this clone. The CDR3 nucleotides read TGTGCCAGCAGCTGGGGTAGCCCGAACACCGGGGAGCTGTTTTTT. Protein sequence: CASSWGSPNTGELFF. This chain joins TRBV14 and TRBJ2-2; D unresolved. V gave up 5 bases and J gave up 0 bases, with 10 bases separating them. The CDR3 is 15 residues long. Germline values: CDR1 SGHDN, CDR2 FVKESK. Combining the CDR3 with reference TRBV14 and TRBJ2-2 gives the whole variable domain EAGVTQFPSHSVIEKGQTVTLRCDPISGHDNLYWYRRVMGKEIKFLLHFVKESKQDESGMPNNRFLAERTGGTYSTLKVQPAELEDSGVYFCASSWGSPNTGELFFGEGSRLTVL.

V usage is TRBV28 and J usage is TRBJ1-1; TRBD1 agrees at 8 bases. There are 16 residues in the CDR3. CDR1 is MDHEN, CDR2 SYDVKM, per germline. The ends lost 5 bases at V and 0 bases at J; junction bases unmatched: 8. The CDR3 is CASSPAGGTMNTEAFF. The CDR3 nucleotides read TGTGCCAGCAGTCCTGCAGGGGGCACCATGAACACTGAAGCTTTCTTT.

The rearrangement joins TRBV28 to TRBJ1-1; TRBD1 matches 7 bases. Unmatched junction bases numbered 6, after V lost 4 bases and J lost 1 base. The length of the CDR3 is 15 residues. CDR1 MDHEN and CDR2 SYDVKM come from the germline V gene. CDR3 bases: TGTGCCAGCAGTTCCCGACAGGGCGGGAACACTGAAGCTTTCTTT. Its translation is CASSSRQGGNTEAFF.

This clone is a singleton in its sample. The V call is TRBV4-3, the J call TRBJ2-5; D is possibly TRBD1 (5 bases). Germline-derived CDR1 and CDR2 are LGHNA and YSLEER. Trimming removed 3 bases at V and 4 bases at J, with 9 bases between. The CDR3 totals 13 residues. CDR3 DNA: TGCGCCAGCAGCCAGTTTCAGGGAGAGACCCAGTACTTC. Translated, it gives CASSQFQGETQYF.

The chain couples TRBV28 to TRBJ1-1, with 7 positions matching TRBD1. CDR1 and CDR2 from the germline V gene are MDHEN and SYDVKM. The V and J ends lost 3 bases and 0 bases, in that order; junction bases with no gene match: 13. This CDR3 comprises 18 residues. The CDR3 DNA sequence: TGTGCCAGCAGTTTGCGGAGAGGGACAGCCTCTTTGAACACTGAAGCTTTCTTT. Protein sequence: CASSLRRGTASLNTEAFF.